This T cell receptor beta chain was identified during a study of blood T cell repertoires in COVID-19. Study-level information: PBMCs, B-cell-depleted T cells, or T cells provided the cDNA or gDNA that made up the material.

TCRdb's table, derived via immunoSEQ multiplex PCR, lists solely in-frame clones and lacks some. The sample yields hundreds of thousands of clones, roughly 89% seen once. Germline lookup yields CDR1 SGHAT and CDR2 FQNNGV. V was shortened by 0 bases and J by 3 bases, with 3 bases between the two germline ends. CDR3 length equals 12 residues. Of note for this clone: The sample has other DNA sequences that encode this CDR3 too.

V usage is TRBV11-2 and J usage is TRBJ2-7, with D unclear. Material: PBMCs or T cells enriched from blood (not recorded which). This receptor was obtained from a young man who had been exposed to COVID-19. The CDR3 here is CASSLDRYEQYF. The CDR3 nucleotides are TGTGCCAGCAGCTTAGACCGCTACGAGCAGTACTTC.